These 26 T cell receptor beta chains originate from one sample sequenced in a study of early T cells in non-severe SARS-CoV-2 infection (dated by TCRdb to the early 2020s). The receptor library was made with 5' RACE. Instrument on record: NextSeq 500. The public reads were reanalyzed by TCRdb: fastp trimming at Q25, MiXCR alignment, in-frame beta chains only. Every CDR3 protein is listed once, alongside the most common genes and DNA of its rows. For this sample the table gives approximately 40,000 distinct CDR3 sequences, of which approximately 10% were detected only once. The ten largest clones capture approximately 12% of the sample. Source material: whole blood. The receptor source for this set is an adult who was a healthcare worker with PCR-confirmed SARS-CoV-2 infection or an uninfected control (not recorded which).

This clonotype was seen repeatedly, ten times or more. This chain connects TRBV11-2 to TRBJ2-2; TRBD1 agrees at 10 bases. V trimming: 4 bases; J trimming: 6 bases; junction bases outside the gene matches: 2. The CDR3 totals 14 residues. The germline V gene has CDR1 SGHAT and CDR2 FQNNGV. The CDR3 DNA reads TGTGCCAGCAGCTCCGGGACAGGGGCCGGGGAGCTGTTTTTT. This encodes CASSSGTGAGELFF.

This clonotype was recorded a few times. The chain combines TRBV29-1 with TRBJ2-3; D remains ambiguous. Germline CDR1 SQVTM, CDR2 ANQGSEA. The V end lost 5 bases, the J end lost 0 bases, and 3 bases lay between the germline ends. The CDR3 loop spans 11 amino acids. The chain's CDR3 is CSVRSTDTQYF. As DNA, the CDR3 is TGCAGCGTTAGGAGCACAGATACGCAGTATTTT.

This clonotype was found many times. This chain joins TRBV29-1 and TRBJ1-2; possible D gene TRBD1, 6 bases. The CDR3 covers 11 residues. Germline V gene sequence: CDR1 SQVTM, CDR2 ANQGSEA. V lost 7 bases and J lost 9, with 15 bases in between. DNA for the CDR3: TGCAGCGGTATACACAGGGATAGCTACACCTTC. It yields the protein CSGIHRDSYTF.

The sample holds one count of this clonotype. CDR3 nucleotide sequence: TGTGCCAGCAGTCCTCGGTCGGGGGTGCGGTTAGCTTTCTTT. Its translation: CASSPRSGVRLAFF. The rearrangement joins TRBV27 to TRBJ1-1, with D maybe TRBD1 (5 bases). Germline CDR1 MNHEY, CDR2 SMNVEV (reference sequence). Deletions cut 5 bases from V and 10 bases from J, with 20 bases between. This CDR3 is 14 amino acids long.

The V and J genes are TRBV18 and TRBJ2-2; 7 nucleotides agree with TRBD2. Unmatched junction bases numbered 12, after V lost 4 bases and J lost 4 bases. The CDR3 loop spans 17 amino acids. Germline CDR1 is KGHSH and CDR2 is LQKENI. For the CDR3, the DNA is TGTGCCAGCTCACTACGACCGGGAGGAGCTACCACCGGGGAGCTGTTTTTT. It translates to CASSLRPGGATTGELFF.

The chain joins TRBV20-1 to TRBJ2-2; TRBD2 aligns across 9 bases. Germline assignment: CDR1 DFQATT and CDR2 SNEGSKA (reference sequence). J was trimmed by 1 base and V by 3 bases; bases with no gene match: 6. The CDR3 totals 16 residues. CDR3 DNA: TGCAGTGCTAGGAGGGTAGCGGGGGAGAACACCGGGGAGCTGTTTTTT. This translates into CSARRVAGENTGELFF.

This clonotype was counted ten times or more. This chain uses TRBV12-3 or TRBV12-4 with TRBJ2-1; D is ambiguous. V dropped 6 bases and J dropped 6 bases, with 9 bases sitting between them. This CDR3 spans 12 amino acids. This chain's CDR3 is CASSLLVNEQFF. The CDR3 DNA is TGTGCCAGCAGCCTACTTGTCAATGAGCAGTTCTTC.

This clonotype has ten or more counts. The V gene is TRBV29-1, the J gene TRBJ2-7, with 7 positions matching TRBD1. The CDR3 contains 13 residues. The V gene end was trimmed by 3 bases and the J gene end by 5 bases; junction bases not matched to a gene: 7. The germline V gene encodes CDR1 SQVTM and CDR2 ANQGSEA. The CDR3 here is CSVDEGAGHEQYF. In DNA form, the CDR3 reads TGCAGCGTTGACGAGGGGGCAGGACACGAGCAGTACTTC.

This clonotype was recorded at least ten times. The chain uses TRBV5-1 and TRBJ2-1; TRBD2 matches at 10 bases. CDR1 and CDR2 (germline): SGHRS, YFSETQ. Losses at the gene ends were 3 bases for V and 4 bases for J; bases not matched to a gene: 4. The CDR3 length is 15 residues. DNA for the CDR3: TGCGCCAGCAGCTCCTGGACTAGCGGTTACAATGAGCAGTTCTTC. This codes for CASSSWTSGYNEQFF.

This clonotype was counted at least ten times. V is TRBV7-2 and J is TRBJ2-7, with 8 nucleotides matching TRBD1. Germline CDR1 is SGHTA and CDR2 is FQGNSA. J lost 4 bases, V lost 1 base, and 6 bases had no gene match. This CDR3 region has 15 residues. The CDR3 bases are TGTGCCAGCAGCTTAGGGACAGGGACCATGTACGAGCAGTACTTC. It specifies CASSLGTGTMYEQYF.

Concerning this clonotype: Given a much more abundant clone one base away, this may be a read error. This CDR3 is missing its conserved last phenylalanine or tryptophan, likely due to a read error. This chain joins TRBV6-5 and TRBJ2-7; D may be TRBD1 or TRBD2 (5 bases each). The CDR3 length is 15 residues. CDR1 and CDR2 from the germline V gene are MNHEY and SVGAGI. Deletions cut 0 bases from V and 6 bases from J, with 15 bases between. The CDR3 loop reads CASSYSRIAQGEQYL. The CDR3 DNA sequence: TGTGCCAGCAGTTACTCGAGGATAGCGCAGGGCGAGCAGTACCTC.

The J gene is TRBJ2-2, the V gene TRBV28, with D perhaps assigned TRBD1 or TRBD2 (5 bases each). The CDR3 extends over 14 amino acids. The V gene's germline CDR1 is MDHEN and CDR2 SYDVKM. DNA for the CDR3: TGTGCTACCGGGGCCCATAGTGTCGCCGGGGAGCTGTTTTTT. This translates into CATGAHSVAGELFF.

The V and J genes are TRBV29-1 and TRBJ1-4; D uncertain. Per the germline V gene, CDR1 is SQVTM and CDR2 is ANQGSEA. The CDR3 loop spans 13 amino acids. Trimming removed 5 bases at V and 5 bases at J, with 12 bases between. The CDR3 DNA follows: TGCAGCGTTCACCCGGACGGGAATGAAAAACTGTTTTTT. This codes for CSVHPDGNEKLFF. Full variable domain (outside the CDR3, taken from reference TRBV29-1 and TRBJ1-4): SAVISQKPSRDICQRGTSLTIQCQVDSQVTMMFWYRQQPGQSLTLIATANQGSEATYESGFVIDKFPISRPNLTFSTLTVSNMSPEDSSIYLCSVHPDGNEKLFFGSGTQLSVL.

This clonotype rates as medium-sized (0.01 to 0.1%). The J gene is TRBJ2-1, the V gene TRBV10-3, with TRBD2 matching 7 bases. Trimming removed 6 bases from V and 8 bases from J; junction bases left unmatched: 13. The CDR3 is 15 residues long. CDR1 and CDR2 (germline): ENHRY, SYGVKD. Written as DNA, the CDR3 is TGTGCCATCAGCCCGTCGACTAGCTTAGGCGATGAGCAGTTCTTC. The encoded protein is CAISPSTSLGDEQFF.

This clonotype was observed a handful of times. The V call is TRBV7-9, the J call TRBJ1-1; no reliable D call. CDR3 size: 14 residues. The germline V gene encodes CDR1 SEHNR and CDR2 FQNEAQ (reference sequence). V was pared by 1 base and J by 6 bases, with 12 bases between. Here the CDR3 DNA reads TGTGCCAGCAGCTTAGGTGGAGGGATCCCTGAAGCTTTCTTT. Its protein is CASSLGGGIPEAFF.

A few counts support this clonotype. The CDR3 nucleotides are TGTGCCAGCAGCCCGCGACAGGGGGAAAAACTGTTTTTT. Translation: CASSPRQGEKLFF. The rearrangement links TRBV3-1 to TRBJ1-4; 8 positions match TRBD1. V was clipped by 4 bases and J by 8 bases; unmatched bases: 3. The CDR3 runs to 13 residues. Germline values: CDR1 LGHDT, CDR2 YNNKEL (reference sequence).

This clonotype was seen repeatedly, ten times or more. The gene calls are TRBV11-3 and TRBJ2-1; 9 nucleotides agree with TRBD2. The CDR3 is 15 residues long. The V gene's germline CDR1 is SGHNT and CDR2 YENEEA. V lost 3 bases and J lost 7; bases outside the gene matches: 7. The CDR3 reads CASSFNVAGGNEQFF. CDR3 bases: TGTGCCAGCAGCTTCAACGTGGCGGGGGGGAATGAGCAGTTCTTC.

In this sample, this clonotype turned up many times. The gene calls are TRBV5-6 and TRBJ1-3; the match to TRBD1 covers 7 bases. V lost 4 bases to trimming and J lost 6 bases; unmatched junction nucleotides: 10. Germline lookup yields CDR1 SGHDT and CDR2 YYEEEE. This CDR3 comprises 15 residues. This CDR3 reads CASSLTRDRENTIYF. The CDR3 DNA reads as TGTGCCAGCAGCCTCACCCGGGACAGAGAAAACACCATATATTTT.

In its sample, this clonotype was seen a few times. A read error may be the cause here, since a much bigger clone is one base away. The chain combines TRBV11-2 with TRBJ1-1, with TRBD1 as a possible D gene (5 bases). The CDR3 extends over 17 amino acids. Germline V gene sequence: CDR1 SGHAT, CDR2 FQNNGV. CDR3 sequence: CVSSPRALQATHARRTF. The CDR3 DNA follows: TGTGTCAGCAGCCCTAGAGCCCTACAGGCTACCCATGCTCGGAGGACCTTT.

This clonotype came up many times. The chain recombines TRBV28 with TRBJ2-7; D is possibly TRBD1 (5 bases). This CDR3 is 12 amino acids long. Germline CDR1 is MDHEN and CDR2 is SYDVKM. Trimming removed 5 bases from V and 6 bases from J, with 11 bases in between. The CDR3 region is CASSPSRVEQYF. In DNA form, the CDR3 reads TGTGCCAGCAGTCCCTCCAGGGTCGAGCAGTACTTC.

This clonotype has at least ten counts. This chain connects TRBV11-3 to TRBJ2-1, with 8 bases aligning to TRBD2. Germline V gene lookup returns CDR1 SGHNT and CDR2 YENEEA. V was clipped by 5 bases and J by 10 bases; unmatched bases: 10. The CDR3 has 14 amino acids. CDR3 coding DNA: TGTGCCAGCAGCCCAACAGCGGGGGCTCGGGAGCAGTTCTTC. Protein sequence: CASSPTAGAREQFF.

The chain combines TRBV20-1 with TRBJ1-1; TRBD1 aligns across 9 bases. The CDR3 extends over 14 amino acids. V shed 2 bases and J 5 bases; nucleotides not matched to a gene: 6. CDR1 is DFQATT, CDR2 SNEGSKA, per germline (reference sequence). CDR3 protein: CSARRQGVGTEAFF. In DNA form, the CDR3 reads TGCAGTGCTAGAAGACAGGGGGTAGGGACTGAAGCTTTCTTT.

The rearrangement links TRBV18 to TRBJ2-1; 12 bases agree with TRBD2. The CDR3 consists of 17 residues. Germline V gene sequence: CDR1 KGHSH, CDR2 LQKENI. V shed 4 bases and J 4 bases; nucleotides not matched to a gene: 8. CDR3 nucleotide sequence: TGTGCCAGCTCACAAAACGACCTAGCGGGGGGGTACAATGAGCAGTTCTTC. It encodes CASSQNDLAGGYNEQFF.

The chain carries TRBV7-6 and TRBJ2-1; 9 bases are shared with TRBD2. The V gene's germline CDR1 is SGHVS and CDR2 FNYEAQ. This CDR3 has 15 residues. V trimming: 5 bases; J trimming: 1 base; junction bases outside the gene matches: 3. The CDR3 loop is CASSALAGSYNEQFF. The CDR3 DNA follows: TGTGCCAGCAGCGCCCTAGCGGGGTCCTACAATGAGCAGTTCTTC. Using reference TRBV7-6 and TRBJ2-1 for the parts outside the CDR3, the full variable domain is GAGVSQSPRYKVTKRGQDVALRCDPISGHVSLYWYRQALGQGPEFLTYFNYEAQQDKSGLPNDRFSAERPEGSISTLTIQRTEQRDSAMYRCASSALAGSYNEQFFGPGTRLTVL.

This chain links TRBV6-5 with TRBJ2-1; unclear D gene. The CDR3 extends over 18 amino acids. V gave up 0 bases and J gave up 2 bases, with 17 bases separating them. Germline CDR1 is MNHEY and CDR2 is SVGAGI. Here the CDR3 DNA reads TGTGCCAGCAGTTACTCGGGGTCTGGATGGGCGACCTACAATGAGCAGTTCTTC. Protein sequence: CASSYSGSGWATYNEQFF.

This clonotype has only a few counts. The V and J genes are TRBV5-6 and TRBJ2-2, with D hard to call. The germline CDR1 and CDR2 sequences are SGHDT and YYEEEE. The CDR3 spans 16 residues. Trimming took 0 bases from V and 0 from J, leaving 9 bases between them. CDR3 sequence reads: CASSLAIAANTGELFF. The DNA for the CDR3 is TGTGCCAGCAGCTTGGCCATCGCCGCGAACACCGGGGAGCTGTTTTTT.